This entry describes one TCR beta chain. Its target is not known. The data originate from a study of human T cells and chemical hapten exposure. Study overall: TCR yields per sample varied mostly from small pooled library volume differences.

Unfractionated whole blood was the source of the extracted total RNA. Study-wide points: DPC sensitization produced no change in TCRs with frequency above 1 in 1000.

What the library attached to individual cDNA molecules were unique molecular identifiers. In the study's own analysis: Samples ranged from about 20,000 to 750,000 TCRs, with a median of approximately 91,000. TCRdb reanalysed the 5' RACE reads using MiXCR and keeps one entry per CDR3 protein. The V and J calls come from TCRdb's annotation, not from the publication. The sample lists about 140,000 distinct CDR3 sequences; roughly 4% were seen once. Germline-derived CDR1 and CDR2 are MNHEY and SVGEGT. The CDR3 length is 14 residues. V was pared by 6 bases and J by 6 bases, with 8 bases of the junction left unmatched.

The receptor was derived from a female donor in good health. This rearrangement joins TRBV6-2 or TRBV6-3 to TRBJ1-1; TRBD1 matches 9 bases. The CDR3 DNA is TGTGCCAGCAGCCGCGACAGGGGGTTCGCTGAAGCTTTCTTT. It yields the protein CASSRDRGFAEAFF.